This T cell receptor (beta chain) was recorded in a study of CD8 T cells in ankylosing spondylitis. Study-wide points: Peripheral blood held disease-linked clones only at relatively low frequency, and these were CD8+. It appeared that ankylosing spondylitis blood was characterized by a TCR beta motif of about eight highly homologous variants. Some motif variants were previously reported in reactive arthritis synovial fluid and blood.

Construction of TCR beta libraries was performed using quantitative 5'-RACE with molecular barcodes. TCRdb ran MiXCR on the 5' RACE reads and lists one entry per CDR3 protein. The sample records a few hundred thousand distinct CDR3 sequences, about an eighth being singletons. Of note for this clonotype: Its antigen is undetermined.

Per the germline V gene, CDR1 is SGHKS and CDR2 is YYEKEE (reference sequence). V shed 4 bases and J shed 4 bases, with 12 bases lying between them. This CDR3 comprises 13 residues. The sequence came from a male donor with ankylosing spondylitis. Sequencing was performed on blood, either unsorted or a sorted T cell fraction (not recorded which). The chain links TRBV5-5 to TRBJ2-7; the D is unclear. This CDR3 reads CASSIRQEYEQYF. As DNA, the CDR3 is TGTGCCAGCAGCATTCGCCAGGAATACGAGCAGTACTTC. The full variable domain, rest sourced from reference TRBV5-5 and TRBJ2-7, is DAGVTQSPTHLIKTRGQQVTLRCSPISGHKSVSWYQQVLGQGPQFIFQYYEKEERGRGNFPDRFSARQFPNYSSELNVNALLLGDSALYLCASSIRQEYEQYFGPGTRLTVT.